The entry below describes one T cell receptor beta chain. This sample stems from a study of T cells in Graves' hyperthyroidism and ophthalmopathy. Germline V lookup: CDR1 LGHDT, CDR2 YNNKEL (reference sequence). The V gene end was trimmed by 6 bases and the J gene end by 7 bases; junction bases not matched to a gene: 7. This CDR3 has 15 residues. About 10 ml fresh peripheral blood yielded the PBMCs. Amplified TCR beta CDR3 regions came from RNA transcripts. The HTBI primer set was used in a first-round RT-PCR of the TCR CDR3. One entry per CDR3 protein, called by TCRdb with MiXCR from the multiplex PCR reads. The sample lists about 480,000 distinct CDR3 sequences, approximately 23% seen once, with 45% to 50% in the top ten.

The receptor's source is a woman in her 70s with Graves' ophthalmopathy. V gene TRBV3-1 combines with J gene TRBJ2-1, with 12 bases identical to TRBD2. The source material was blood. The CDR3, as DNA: TGTGCCAGCAGGCGGACTAGCGGGATGATTAATGAGCAGTTCTTC. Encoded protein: CASRRTSGMINEQFF.